This TCR beta chain was sequenced in a study of cytomegalovirus exposure and HLA in healthy donors (dated 2017 in TCRdb). Regarding the research as a whole: According to an earlier analysis of a few hundred of the donors, 150 million to 200 million T cells yielded some 110 million unique TCR beta sequences and around 300 Gb of sequence data. An earlier analysis of some 600 of the donors applied high-throughput TCR beta sequencing to assess whether each TCR beta V gene segment acted as functional or pseudogenic. Rather than drawing on any new phenotypic data, the later analysis identified candidate immune exposures from TCR beta sequences and the way those sequences occurred across donors. An early release covering some 640 HLA-typed donors comprised about 300 gigabases of sequencing data and approximately 85 million unique TCR sequences. The study used immunosequencing to profile the T cell repertoires of under 700 subjects and linked those repertoires to cytomegalovirus serostatus. In a later analysis, previously published TCR beta repertoires from 670 or so donors were re-analyzed and high-resolution HLA genotyping was added so that TCR occurrence patterns could be studied. Four or five DR-DQ haplotypes were handled as single units for association and clustering because linkage in the cohort was strong. Typing coverage differed by locus: A, B, C, DRB1 and DQB1 were typed in roughly 620-630 donors, DQA1 in about 510, DPA1 in approximately 610, and DPB1 in just under 480. Among about 400 genotyped donors of the cohort, an average of around 250,000 unique TCR beta nucleotide sequences was sequenced per donor, of which about 18% were non-productive. In a later genetic analysis, genome-wide SNP genotypes for about three fifths of the roughly 670 donors were used, and that subset was treated as a discovery cohort. Donor age, sex, ethnicity and CMV serostatus were compiled alongside the repertoire data. A separate validation cohort of about 110 different subjects was used in addition to the roughly 700-subject first cohort. The genetic ancestry cluster associated with self-reported Caucasian donors included about four fifths of the 398 genotyped donors. Every discovery cohort repertoire had been produced on one sequencing platform. To predict cytomegalovirus infection status, the study brought together high-throughput TCR immunosequencing, statistical association of individual TCRs with disease status, and machine learning. Class I and class II HLA loci were covered by the typing at four-digit resolution. The aim of the study was to test whether cataloging public T cell receptors could identify signatures of past pathogen exposure. General conclusions and limits of the study: Several of the top co-occurrence clusters appeared to be linked to parvovirus B19, influenza, CMV and Epstein-Barr virus, according to a later analysis. When HLA alleles, especially DR and DQ, strongly co-occurred, attributing TCR associations to individual alleles was difficult. While some public TCRs were present in many individuals, most TCR sequences turned up only very rarely across donors. A later analysis found that HLA-associated TCR beta chains were more clonally expanded and had lower generation probabilities than equally common non-associated chains. A later analysis associated about 17,000 TCR beta sequences with specific HLA alleles at a false discovery rate of 0.05. The study listed 150 to 200 TCR beta chains as associated with cytomegalovirus. In both the original and validation cohorts, the classifier was reported to diagnose cytomegalovirus status with high specificity and sensitivity. Because HLA typing was unavailable for some donors at each locus, only the typed subset was used in association tests. A later analysis found that TCR association rates varied across HLA loci, with DRB1 alleles showing the most associated TCRs and HLA-C alleles the fewest. The cohort was sequenced for TCR beta chains only, and without alpha or paired-chain data the features that could be detected were limited. A further reported finding was that TCR beta sequences accurately predicted the HLA-A and HLA-B alleles for most subjects in the first cohort. Three of the identified cytomegalovirus-associated TCR beta chains were confirmed in vitro to be specific for cytomegalovirus antigens. An association between a missense DCLRE1C variant and V-gene and J-gene trimming of TCR beta chains was found in a later genetic analysis and replicated in an independent cohort. According to a later genetic analysis, donors in an Asian-associated ancestry cluster had fewer N-insertions in productive TCRs than the approximately 700-donor mean. A group of highly shared sequence variants was considered likely to be a technical artifact of the sequencing pipeline. In a later analysis, most CMV-associated TCR beta chains were found to appear HLA-restricted, with HLA associations seemingly driven largely by CMV exposure. Some IMGT-functional V segments, including TRBV6-2 and TRBV6-3, could not be told apart with the 87-base-pair reads, so those segments were excluded. For the cohort, immune exposure information was limited to CMV serostatus. The earlier analysis of some 540 of the donors excluded approximately 15 rarely observed V segments, including chromosome 9 orphons, because counts were too low. The authors suggested that the approach could potentially be generalized to other disease states and immunological phenotypes. Linkage disequilibrium might explain the correlated functional status among segregating V segments, but an unknown experimental factor could not be excluded. An earlier analysis of approximately 590 of the donors showed that most TCR beta V segments appeared in productive rearrangements either about 87% or about 30% of the time, which broadly matched IMGT annotations. Presence/absence analyses assumed roughly uniform sequencing depth across donors, an assumption that may not hold.

The CDR3 contains 14 residues, cysteine and phenylalanine counted. Just CDR3 DNA is preserved here, 42 bases in frame from base 1. From V the trimming removes 5 bases and from J it removes 1 base, while the gene matches leave 4 bases of the junction unaccounted for. The germline V gene encodes CDR1 MNHNS and CDR2 SASEGT. As to this clone: Which antigen it targets is not known.

The cohort consisted of 650 to 700 healthy bone marrow donors. All cohort members were sampled while nominally healthy, although unrecorded immune exposures were likely present. The donor was CMV seronegative and belonged to the group of 352 seronegative cohort members. A peripheral blood sample was collected from each donor, and TCR beta sequencing was performed on peripheral blood mononuclear cells. Genomic DNA extraction from the blood cell samples was performed with the Qiagen DNeasy Blood Extraction Kit. Libraries were built with the immunoSEQ multiplex PCR assay. For the multiplex PCR, a mixture combining 60 forward primers for TCR Vbeta segments and 13 reverse primers for TCR Jbeta segments was used. The CDR3 region of rearranged TCR beta genes was amplified from genomic DNA by a multiplex PCR assay. Amplified TCR beta libraries were sequenced as 87-base-pair reads on the Illumina HiSeq System. In the source study's methods: In a later analysis, tens of millions of unique TCR beta chains were counted across the approximately 620 repertoires, and roughly 11 million of these chains were shared by at least two donors. Raw reads were error-corrected and collapsed into unique sequences with a nearest-neighbor algorithm that merged closely related sequences to remove PCR and sequencing errors. Alignment of CDR3 sequences to IMGT reference sequences was used to assign V, D and J gene segments. For a sequence to be retained, a match of at least six nucleotides was required to both a V gene segment and a J gene segment. Rearrangements were called productive when the CDR3 lacked stop codons and stayed in frame with V and J; all others were non-productive. CDR3 was defined according to IMGT convention as the region running from the second conserved V-encoded cysteine to the conserved J-encoded phenylalanine. In an earlier analysis of more than 550 of the donors, sequences lacking an unambiguous match to a single V gene segment were excluded. In an earlier analysis of 587 of the donors, V segments were called functional above 56.7% productive rearrangements and were called segregating when the between-donor standard deviation exceeded 5%. A statistical classification framework was built to diagnose cytomegalovirus status from the catalog of TCR beta chain sequences. A later analysis assigned V and J genes by comparing TCR nucleotide sequences with IMGT/GENE-DB human TR gene sequences. Using the TCRdist pipeline, a later analysis assigned CDR3 sequences along with most-parsimonious VDJ recombination scenarios. A later analysis defined each TCR beta chain by its CDR3 amino acid sequence plus V-gene family, and excluded reads lacking a unique V-gene family. As a way to deal with suspected cross-contamination and a sequencing artifact, a later analysis dropped 450 to 700 nucleotide sequences that were highly shared and had low generation probability. In a later analysis, a clonal expansion index was calculated for each public chain from normalized within-repertoire ranks of inferred template counts. Generation probabilities in a later analysis came from a VDJ recombination model fitted to out-of-frame rearrangements, and those results were checked against IGoR. In a later analysis, hypergeometric tests were used to score TCR-TCR, TCR-HLA and TCR-CMV co-occurrence, with a repertoire-size bias correction applied to TCR pairs. In a later analysis, false discovery rates were estimated by permuting HLA or CMV assignments 20 times. In a later analysis, co-occurring TCRs were grouped using DBSCAN, and TCRdist sequence similarity was added for clustering within HLA-allele-positive subsets. Repertoires with fewer than 30,000 or more than 120,000 public chains, plus five repertoires with anomalous nucleotide sharing, were excluded from co-occurrence clustering. In TCRdb, the immuneACCESS table is reduced to in-frame sequences with V and J assigned. These tables do not hold every clone; where another copy was compared, an unresolved V gene accounts for under half, and the others remain unexplained. V and J calls plus clone size are reproduced from that table; the DNA served to infer D and trimming. The table held for this sample gives just over 80,000 clones. The ten largest make up about 1.1% of the sample.

The source material was PBMCs. The TCR was taken from a woman aged 30 to 39 in good health and CMV-seronegative. The rearrangement combines TRBV6-1 with TRBJ1-1; a stretch of 7 junction bases matches TRBD1. At the DNA level, the sequence is TGTGCCAGCAGTTCATACAGGGGGAACACTGAAGCTTTCTTT. Translated, this is CASSSYRGNTEAFF.